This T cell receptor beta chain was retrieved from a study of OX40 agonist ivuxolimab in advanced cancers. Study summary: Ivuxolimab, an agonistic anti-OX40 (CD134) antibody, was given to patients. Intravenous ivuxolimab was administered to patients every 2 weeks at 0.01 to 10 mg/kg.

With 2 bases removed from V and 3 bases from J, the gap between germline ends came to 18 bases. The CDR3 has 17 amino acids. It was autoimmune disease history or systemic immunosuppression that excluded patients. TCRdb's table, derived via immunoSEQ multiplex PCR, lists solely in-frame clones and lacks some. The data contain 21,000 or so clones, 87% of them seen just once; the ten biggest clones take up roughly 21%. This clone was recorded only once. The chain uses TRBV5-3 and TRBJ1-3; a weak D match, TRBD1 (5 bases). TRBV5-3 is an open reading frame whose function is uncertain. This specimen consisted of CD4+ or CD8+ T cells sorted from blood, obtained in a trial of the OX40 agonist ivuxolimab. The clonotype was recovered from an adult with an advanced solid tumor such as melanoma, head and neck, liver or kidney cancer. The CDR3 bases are TGTGCCAGAAGCTTTTTACGAACACGGGACTTTGGAAACACCATATATTTT. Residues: CARSFLRTRDFGNTIYF.